These 18 T cell receptor beta chains originate from one sample sequenced in a study of T cell changes during pregnancy in multiple sclerosis. Clones were read by immunoSEQ multiplex PCR, and TCRdb kept only the in-frame ones, dropping some. This sample has approximately 130,000 clones, with about 96% found just once. The source material was peripheral blood, sampled after pregnancy. These receptors were collected from a female donor with multiple sclerosis, enrolled in a pregnancy study.

The rearrangement uses TRBV9 and TRBJ2-3, with D tentatively TRBD1 (6 bases). This CDR3 is built from 15 residues. The V and J ends lost 1 base and 1 base respectively, with 10 bases between them. CDR1 SGDLS and CDR2 YYNGEE come from the germline V gene. The CDR3 here is CASSVWAGGTDTQYF. The CDR3 DNA sequence: TGTGCCAGCAGCGTATGGGCAGGGGGCACAGATACGCAGTATTTT.

V usage is TRBV25-1 and J usage is TRBJ2-7; possibly TRBD2 for D (6 bases). The CDR3 contains 14 residues. With 0 bases removed from V and 2 bases from J, the gap between germline ends came to 8 bases. CDR1 is MGHDK and CDR2 is SYGVNS in the germline V gene. CDR3 region: CASSEYGGTYEQYF. The CDR3 nucleotides read TGTGCCAGCAGTGAATACGGCGGGACCTACGAGCAGTACTTC.

The chain employs TRBV6-5 and TRBJ1-4; D uncertain. Trimming took 6 bases from V and 5 from J, leaving 10 bases between them. Germline V lookup: CDR1 MNHEY, CDR2 SVGAGI. The CDR3 runs to 13 residues. CDR3 region: CASRAGINEKLFF. The CDR3 DNA is TGTGCCAGCAGGGCAGGAATAAATGAAAAACTGTTTTTT.

The genes are TRBV27 and TRBJ1-2; TRBD1 might be the D (5 bases). V gave up 4 bases and J gave up 6 bases, with 12 bases separating them. CDR3 length: 13 residues. Germline assignment: CDR1 MNHEY and CDR2 SMNVEV (reference sequence). DNA of the CDR3: TGTGCCAGCAGTTCACTGTCGGGGGATGGCTACACCTTC. It is translated as CASSSLSGDGYTF.

The genes are TRBV15 and TRBJ2-3; D is ambiguous. Germline V gene sequence: CDR1 LNHNV, CDR2 YYDKDF (reference sequence). V dropped 0 bases and J dropped 2 bases, with 6 bases sitting between them. The CDR3 is 14 amino acids. This CDR3 reads CATSRDPNTDTQYF. The DNA of the CDR3 is TGTGCCACCAGCAGAGATCCCAACACAGATACGCAGTATTTT.

The sample holds a few counts of this clone. This chain's CDR3 is CASSLGGGARAYEQYF. The CDR3 region has the DNA TGTGCCAGCAGCTTAGGAGGCGGCGCACGAGCGTACGAGCAGTACTTC. This sequence joins TRBV11-1 and TRBJ2-7; D is unresolved. The CDR3 has 16 residues. With 1 base removed from V and 4 bases from J, the gap between germline ends came to 17 bases. Per the germline V gene, CDR1 is SGHAT and CDR2 is FQDESV (reference sequence). Together with reference TRBV11-1 and TRBJ2-7, the CDR3 gives the full variable domain: EAEVAQSPRYKITEKSQAVAFWCDPISGHATLYWYRQILGQGPELLVQFQDESVVDDSQLPKDRFSAERLKGVDSTLKIQPAELGDSAMYLCASSLGGGARAYEQYFGPGTRLTVT.

This chain links TRBV19 with TRBJ2-1; 11 bases fit TRBD1. Germline V lookup: CDR1 LNHDA, CDR2 SQIVND (reference sequence). The CDR3 has 17 amino acids. V shed 5 bases and J 7 bases; nucleotides not matched to a gene: 13. The CDR3: CASSQLSGTGGRNEQFF. The CDR3 region has the DNA TGTGCCAGTAGTCAACTTTCCGGGACAGGGGGTAGAAATGAGCAGTTCTTC. Supplemented by reference TRBV19 and TRBJ2-1, the full variable domain reads DGGITQSPKYLFRKEGQNVTLSCEQNLNHDAMYWYRQDPGQGLRLIYYSQIVNDFQKGDIAEGYSVSREKKESFPLTVTSAQKNPTAFYLCASSQLSGTGGRNEQFFGPGTRLTVL.

The chain joins TRBV7-9 to TRBJ2-2; TRBD1 agrees at 8 bases. The V and J ends lost 3 bases and 6 bases, in that order; junction bases with no gene match: 9. The length of the CDR3 is 16 residues. From germline, CDR1 is SEHNR and CDR2 FQNEAQ (reference sequence). For the CDR3, the DNA is TGTGCCAGCAGCTTGGCCAGGGGGCGTTACGCCGGGGAGCTGTTTTTT. Translating gives CASSLARGRYAGELFF.

The J gene is TRBJ2-1, the V gene TRBV27, with D uncertain. The CDR3 extends over 16 amino acids. Trimming pared 3 bases from V and 5 bases from J, leaving 17 bases between. CDR1 and CDR2 from the germline V gene are MNHEY and SMNVEV (reference sequence). CDR3 sequence reads: CASSFLSSGLNNEQFF. CDR3 coding DNA: TGTGCCAGCAGTTTCCTCTCCTCCGGGTTGAACAATGAGCAGTTCTTC.

This sequence joins TRBV5-5 and TRBJ1-2; 9 nucleotides match TRBD1. The germline gives CDR1 SGHKS, CDR2 YYEKEE (reference sequence). Losses at the gene ends were 4 bases for V and 3 bases for J; bases not matched to a gene: 10. The CDR3 spans 16 residues. CDR3 bases: TGTGCCAGCAGCAACCCCGCCAGACAGGGGGACTATGGCTACACCTTC. This codes for CASSNPARQGDYGYTF. Full variable domain (rest looked up from reference TRBV5-5 and TRBJ1-2): DAGVTQSPTHLIKTRGQQVTLRCSPISGHKSVSWYQQVLGQGPQFIFQYYEKEERGRGNFPDRFSARQFPNYSSELNVNALLLGDSALYLCASSNPARQGDYGYTFGSGTRLTVV.

The rearrangement links TRBV11-3 to TRBJ2-3, with D maybe TRBD2 (6 bases). Germline CDR1 is SGHNT and CDR2 is YENEEA. The ends were cut back, 5 bases at V and 3 bases at J, with 12 bases in the middle. CDR3 size: 14 residues. The CDR3 DNA reads TGTGCCAGCAGCCTCGGGAGTTTGACAGATACGCAGTATTTT. It specifies CASSLGSLTDTQYF.

This clone was detected once. The chain combines TRBV27 with TRBJ2-3; the D gene is possibly TRBD2 (5 bases). This CDR3 has 14 amino acids. Trimming stripped 4 bases from V and 6 bases from J, with 14 bases between. CDR1 MNHEY and CDR2 SMNVEV come from the germline V gene (reference sequence). The CDR3 DNA is TGTGCCAGCAGTTCCCGAGCGGCAAGGGATACGCAGTATTTT. Its protein product is CASSSRAARDTQYF.

The chain links TRBV29-1 to TRBJ2-3; TRBD2 matches 15 bases. The CDR3 is 15 amino acids. Germline lookup yields CDR1 SQVTM and CDR2 ANQGSEA. Unmatched junction bases numbered 4, after V lost 4 bases and J lost 5 bases. In DNA, the CDR3 is TGCAGCGTTGGGGGGACTAGCGGGAGGTTAGATACGCAGTATTTT. It specifies CSVGGTSGRLDTQYF.

This chain connects TRBV10-1 to TRBJ2-7, with TRBD2 matching 14 bases. CDR1 is WNHNN, CDR2 SYGVQD, per germline (reference sequence). The trim removed 3 bases at V and 2 bases at J, leaving 9 bases unmatched. This CDR3 region has 18 residues. The CDR3 DNA sequence: TGCGCCAGCAGTGATCGGGGACTAGCGGGAGAGGGAACCTACGAGCAGTACTTC. As protein: CASSDRGLAGEGTYEQYF.

The gene calls are TRBV7-3 and TRBJ2-5, with TRBD1 matching over 10 bases. Germline V CDR1 and CDR2: SGHTA, FQGTGA. This CDR3 is 19 amino acids long. With 2 bases clipped from V and 2 bases from J, the junction kept 14 bases outside the gene matches. CDR3 in amino acids: CASSLGGSKDRGMQETQYF. For the CDR3, the DNA is TGTGCCAGCAGCTTAGGGGGTAGCAAGGACAGGGGGATGCAAGAGACCCAGTACTTC.

The chain uses TRBV6-5 and TRBJ2-1; 9 bases align to TRBD2. From germline, CDR1 is MNHEY and CDR2 SVGAGI. The CDR3 length is 15 residues. The trim removed 5 bases at V and 8 bases at J, leaving 10 bases unmatched. The CDR3: CASSPDSGSHYEQFF. The CDR3 nucleotides are TGTGCCAGCAGTCCGGATAGCGGGAGTCACTATGAGCAGTTCTTC.

The rearrangement links TRBV27 to TRBJ2-3; 10 positions match TRBD2. This CDR3 has 15 residues. Germline CDR1 reads MNHEY; CDR2 reads SMNVEV (reference sequence). V dropped 9 bases and J dropped 2; count of bases not matched to a gene: 8. This chain's CDR3 is CASYSGLAVTDTQYF. The CDR3 DNA reads TGTGCCAGTTATTCTGGACTAGCGGTCACAGATACGCAGTATTTT.

The rearrangement uses TRBV6-1 and TRBJ2-3, with 11 bases matching TRBD2. With 2 bases clipped from V and 4 bases from J, the junction kept 2 bases outside the gene matches. The germline gives CDR1 MNHNS, CDR2 SASEGT. The CDR3 is 15 residues long. This chain's CDR3 is CASSELAGGPDTQYF. The DNA of the CDR3 is TGTGCCAGCAGTGAACTAGCGGGAGGCCCAGATACGCAGTATTTT.